This T cell receptor beta chain was profiled in a study of OX40 agonist ivuxolimab in advanced cancers. About this clone: What it recognizes is unknown.

With 3 bases removed from V and 3 bases from J, the gap between germline ends came to 14 bases. The CDR3 consists of 15 residues. In germline, CDR1 is MDHEN, CDR2 SYDVKM. Study-level findings and limits: There were, on average, more expanded clones in CD8+ T cells than in CD4+. By week 6 at 0.1 to 3.0 mg/kg, blood CD4+ and CD8+ T cells had expanded clonally. Certain nonresponders likewise exhibited a low normalized T-cell clonal expansion.

Patients with a history of autoimmune disease or on systemic immunosuppression were excluded. TCRdb's copy holds only in-frame clones and misses some; the assay was immunoSEQ multiplex PCR. The sample yields about 91,000 clones, around 85% seen once. This clonotype was sampled from an adult with an advanced solid tumor such as melanoma, head and neck, liver or kidney cancer. Sequenced here: CD4+ or CD8+ T cells sorted from blood, sampled in a trial of the OX40 agonist ivuxolimab. The chain couples TRBV28 to TRBJ2-5; unclear D gene. The CDR3 here is CASSFAQAREETQYF. Written as DNA, the CDR3 is TGTGCCAGCAGTTTCGCGCAGGCACGAGAAGAGACCCAGTACTTC.